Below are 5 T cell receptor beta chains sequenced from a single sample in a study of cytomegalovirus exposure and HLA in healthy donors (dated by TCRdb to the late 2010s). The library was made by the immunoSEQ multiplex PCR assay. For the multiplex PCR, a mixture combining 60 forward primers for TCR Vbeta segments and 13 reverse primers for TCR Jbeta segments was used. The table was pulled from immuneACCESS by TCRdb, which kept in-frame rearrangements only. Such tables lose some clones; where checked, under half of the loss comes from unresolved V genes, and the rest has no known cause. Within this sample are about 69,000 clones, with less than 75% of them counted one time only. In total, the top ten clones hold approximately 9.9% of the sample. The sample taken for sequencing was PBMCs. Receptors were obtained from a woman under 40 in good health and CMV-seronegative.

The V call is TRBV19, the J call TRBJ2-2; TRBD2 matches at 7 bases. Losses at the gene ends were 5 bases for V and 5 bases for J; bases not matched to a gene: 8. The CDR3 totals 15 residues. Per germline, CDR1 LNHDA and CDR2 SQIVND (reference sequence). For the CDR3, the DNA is TGTGCCAGTAGTGCCCCCATGGGAGGGACCGGGGAGCTGTTTTTT. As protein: CASSAPMGGTGELFF.

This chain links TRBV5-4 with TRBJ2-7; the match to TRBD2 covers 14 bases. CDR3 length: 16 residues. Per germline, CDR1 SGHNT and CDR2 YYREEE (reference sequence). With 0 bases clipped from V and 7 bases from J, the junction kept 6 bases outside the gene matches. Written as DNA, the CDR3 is TGTGCCAGCAGCTTGGGACTAGCGGGGGGGCCGAGTGAGCAGTACTTC. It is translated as CASSLGLAGGPSEQYF.

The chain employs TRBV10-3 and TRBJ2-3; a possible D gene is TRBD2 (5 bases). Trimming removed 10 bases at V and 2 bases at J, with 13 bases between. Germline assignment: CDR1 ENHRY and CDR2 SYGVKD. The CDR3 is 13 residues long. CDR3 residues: CANALGNTDTQYF. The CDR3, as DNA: TGTGCCAACGCACTAGGGAACACAGATACGCAGTATTTT.

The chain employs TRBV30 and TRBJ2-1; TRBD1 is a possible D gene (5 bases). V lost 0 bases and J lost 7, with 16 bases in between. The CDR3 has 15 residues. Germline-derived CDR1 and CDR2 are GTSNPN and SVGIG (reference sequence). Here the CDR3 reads CAWSVSGAPWNEQFF. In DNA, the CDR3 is TGTGCCTGGAGTGTAAGTGGGGCCCCTTGGAATGAGCAGTTCTTC.

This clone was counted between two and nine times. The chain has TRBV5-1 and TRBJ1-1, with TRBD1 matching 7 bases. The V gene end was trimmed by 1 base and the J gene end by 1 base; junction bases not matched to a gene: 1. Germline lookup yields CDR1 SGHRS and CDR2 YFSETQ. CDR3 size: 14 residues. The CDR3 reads CASSLRQGNTEAFF. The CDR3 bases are TGCGCCAGCAGCTTGAGACAGGGGAACACTGAAGCTTTCTTT.